The clone carrying this T cell receptor (beta chain) was seen a few times. Its antigen is still unknown. The PCR was carried out with 60 Vbeta primers and 13 Jbeta primers. Some clones are missing from TCRdb's copy, which holds only in-frame ones; the method was immunoSEQ multiplex PCR. The repertoire consists of 130,000 to 150,000 clones, with 76% occurring once and the leading ten covering almost 4%. This sample is drawn from a study of cytomegalovirus exposure and HLA in healthy donors. Whole-study findings and limits: HLA alleles were associated with 16,951 TCR beta sequences in a later analysis at 0.05 false discovery rate. V segments that were indistinguishable, TRBV6-2 and TRBV6-3 among them, were omitted from analysis.

The CDR3 runs 13 residues. V gave up 10 bases and J gave up 4 bases, with 16 bases separating them. Germline CDR1 reads MDHEN; CDR2 reads SYDVKM. Sequencing was done on a sample of PBMCs. This chain links TRBV28 with TRBJ2-5; D may be TRBD2 (6 bases). The source is a man aged 18 to 30 in good health and CMV-seronegative. Here the CDR3 DNA reads TGTGCCATCGCCGGGGGATTGGGAGAGACCCAGTACTTC. Protein sequence: CAIAGGLGETQYF.